This is a list of T cell receptor beta chains from one sample in a study of OX40 agonist ivuxolimab in advanced cancers. Some clones are missing from TCRdb's copy, which holds only in-frame ones; the method was immunoSEQ multiplex PCR. The top ten hold about 11% of the sample, which has under 60,000 clones, more than 75% seen once. Specimen: CD4+ or CD8+ T cells sorted from blood, collected in a trial of the OX40 agonist ivuxolimab. All receptors derive from an adult with an advanced solid tumor such as melanoma, head and neck, liver or kidney cancer. Each CDR3 is given with its conserved first and last residue. The D gene is left open where the match is weak. The size entry is marked missing in some rows and otherwise reads once, few, many or a size class.

CDR3 DNA,CDR3 protein,J gene,V gene,D gene,clone size
TGTGCCAGCAGAGGTCCGGTCACTGAAGCTTTCTTT,CASRGPVTEAFF,TRBJ1-1,TRBV6-1,NA,NA
TGTGCCAGCAGCCAAAAGACCTGGGACAGATCATCAGATACGCAGTATTTT,CASSQKTWDRSSDTQYF,TRBJ2-3,TRBV4-2,TRBD1,once
TGTGCCAGCAGCTTAGCGCATGCAGACTTC,CASSLAHADF,TRBJ1-2,TRBV7-9,NA,NA
TGTGCCACCAGTGAGACAGGGGTAACCGATCAGCCCCAGCATTTT,CATSETGVTDQPQHF,TRBJ1-5,TRBV15,TRBD1,NA
TGTGCCATCTCGACGGGAGACCCAGATACGCAGTATTTT,CAISTGDPDTQYF,TRBJ2-3,TRBV27,NA,NA
TGCGCCAGCAGGGGGGGTTACAATGAGCAGTTCTTC,CASRGGYNEQFF,TRBJ2-1,TRBV10-2,NA,NA
TGTGCCAGCAGCCACAGAGCGGGAGAGCGGGAGCTGTTTTTT,CASSHRAGERELFF,TRBJ2-2,TRBV4-2,TRBD2,NA
TGTGCCAACAGCCAACGAAGCGGGAGTATTAATGAGCAGTTCTTC,CANSQRSGSINEQFF,TRBJ2-1,TRBV14,TRBD2,NA
TGTGCCAGCAGTAGGGACTTGGGGACTGAAGCTTTCTTT,CASSRDLGTEAFF,TRBJ1-1,TRBV6-6,NA,NA
TGTGCCAGCAGTCCCGGGACTAGCGGCACAGATACGCAGTATTTT,CASSPGTSGTDTQYF,TRBJ2-3,TRBV27,TRBD2,NA
TGCGCCAGCAGCCAACGAAAGGGGCCCGCAACTAATGAAAAACTGTTTTTT,CASSQRKGPATNEKLFF,TRBJ1-4,TRBV4-3,NA,NA
TGTGCCAGCAGCGTACTGGGCGAGCAGTACTTC,CASSVLGEQYF,TRBJ2-7,TRBV5-4,NA,NA
TGCGCCAGCAGCCAAGCGGCAGGGGTGAACACTGAAGCTTTCTTT,CASSQAAGVNTEAFF,TRBJ1-1,TRBV4-1,NA,NA
TGTGCCAGCAGCCCAGCGGGGGGTTCCTACAATGAGCAGTTCTTC,CASSPAGGSYNEQFF,TRBJ2-1,TRBV7-6,TRBD2,NA
TGTGCCAGCAGCTTGTCACGGAAGAACACTGAAGCTTTCTTT,CASSLSRKNTEAFF,TRBJ1-1,TRBV11-2,NA,NA
TGTGCCAGCAGTGAATATGTCGGGAGCTCTGGAAACACCATATATTTT,CASSEYVGSSGNTIYF,TRBJ1-3,TRBV2,NA,NA
TGTGCCAGCAGTTTAAGATCTAGCGGGAGGTCTAATGAGCAGTTCTTC,CASSLRSSGRSNEQFF,TRBJ2-1,TRBV28,TRBD2,NA
TGTGCCAGCAGCTTAGATTCCTTGGGCAGGGGGGCTGGCTACACCTTC,CASSLDSLGRGAGYTF,TRBJ1-2,TRBV7-2,TRBD1,NA
TGCGCCAGCAGCTTGGTGGGGGGAGAGACCCAGTACTTC,CASSLVGGETQYF,TRBJ2-5,TRBV5-1,NA,NA
TGCGCCAGCAGCCAAGGGAGTATAAACACCGGGGAGCTGTTTTTT,CASSQGSINTGELFF,TRBJ2-2,TRBV4-3,NA,NA
TGCGCCAGCAGCTTGCTAGGGGACAGGGTTCAAACTGAAGCTTTCTTT,CASSLLGDRVQTEAFF,TRBJ1-1,TRBV5-1,TRBD1,NA
TGTGCCAGCAGCCTAACCAACAAACATGGCTACACCTTC,CASSLTNKHGYTF,TRBJ1-2,TRBV13,NA,few
TGTGCCAGCAGCCCAAGAAGTAGGACTAGCGACTCCCCAGCCCGGGAGCAGTACTTC,CASSPRSRTSDSPAREQYF,TRBJ2-7,TRBV4-2,TRBD2,NA
TGTGCCAGCAGTGAAGCGCTTGTGGGGGCAGACATTCAGTACTTC,CASSEALVGADIQYF,TRBJ2-4,TRBV6-1,NA,NA
TGTGCCAGCAGCCACGGGGGACTACGCTACGAGCAGTACTTC,CASSHGGLRYEQYF,TRBJ2-7,TRBV5-4,TRBD2,NA
TGTGCCAGCACCTCCGACAGGGCGCATGAGCAGTTCTTC,CASTSDRAHEQFF,TRBJ2-1,TRBV21-1,NA,once
TGTGCCAGCATCCAAGAGGGTTCGGAGACCCAGTACTTC,CASIQEGSETQYF,TRBJ2-5,TRBV7-9,NA,NA
TGTGCCAGCAGCACGGGGAACTCTGGAAACACCATATATTTT,CASSTGNSGNTIYF,TRBJ1-3,TRBV5-6,NA,NA
TGTGCCAGCAGTTTATCAGGCTCGAGGGAGCAGTTCTTC,CASSLSGSREQFF,TRBJ2-1,TRBV27,NA,NA
TGTGCTAGCAGCTTAGAGGTTCTAAAGACCCAGTACTTC,CASSLEVLKTQYF,TRBJ2-5,TRBV7-7,NA,NA
TGTGCCAGCAACATGAGAGGGAGTGACACAGATACGCAGTATTTT,CASNMRGSDTDTQYF,TRBJ2-3,TRBV9,NA,NA
TGTGCCAGCAGTTCGAGCCCCGGGACAGGGACCTACAATGAGCAGTTCTTC,CASSSSPGTGTYNEQFF,TRBJ2-1,TRBV28,TRBD1,NA
TGTGCCAGCAGTGACTTAACTAACGGGACTCCGGATAACTTC,CASSDLTNGTPDNF,TRBJ2-7,TRBV6-6,NA,NA
TGTGCCAGCAGCCAGGGACCGAGCTCCTACAATGAGCAGTTCTTC,CASSQGPSSYNEQFF,TRBJ2-1,TRBV5-8,NA,NA
TGTGCCAGCCTAGGCGGGGACGGGGATACGCAGTATTTT,CASLGGDGDTQYF,TRBJ2-3,TRBV2,NA,once
TGTGCCAGTAGTACCAACGATGGTAATGAAAAACTGTTTTTT,CASSTNDGNEKLFF,TRBJ1-4,TRBV19,NA,NA
TGTGCCAGCAGCTTAGATCCCCCCGGCGATGAGCAGTTCTTC,CASSLDPPGDEQFF,TRBJ2-1,TRBV7-2,NA,NA
TGTGCCAGCTCAAGGGACGTCTGGGATGAGCAGTTCTTC,CASSRDVWDEQFF,TRBJ2-1,TRBV6-6,NA,NA
TGTGCCAGCAGCCCTGGGGGGGACTATGGCTACACCTTC,CASSPGGDYGYTF,TRBJ1-2,TRBV27,NA,few
TGTGCCAGCAGCTTGAATGGGAGGGGGGAGACCCAGTACTTC,CASSLNGRGETQYF,TRBJ2-5,TRBV6-6,NA,NA
TGTGCCAGCAGTTACGCCGAGAACACTGAAGCTTTCTTT,CASSYAENTEAFF,TRBJ1-1,TRBV6-6,NA,NA
TGTGCCAGCAGAGGACAGGGAGTAGGCAATCAGCCCCAGCATTTT,CASRGQGVGNQPQHF,TRBJ1-5,TRBV6-1,TRBD1,NA
TGTGCCATCAGTGTGAGGACGAACACAGATACGCAGTATTTT,CAISVRTNTDTQYF,TRBJ2-3,TRBV10-3,NA,NA
TGTGCCATCAGTGAGAGTAAGGGACATGAGCAGTACTTC,CAISESKGHEQYF,TRBJ2-7,TRBV10-3,NA,NA
TGTGCCAGCCCAGGGCGTCTTGATCGTGAAGCTTTCTTT,CASPGRLDREAFF,TRBJ1-1,TRBV2,NA,NA
TGTGCCAGCAGCTTAGTTTGGGGGAACGGGTCCCCCCAAGAGACCCAGTACTTC,CASSLVWGNGSPQETQYF,TRBJ2-5,TRBV7-6,NA,NA
TGTGCCAGCAGTTACAGGGACATATATGGCTACACCTTC,CASSYRDIYGYTF,TRBJ1-2,TRBV6-5,NA,NA
TGTGCCAGCAGCTTGACTAGCGGGAGAGCCGAGCAGTACTTC,CASSLTSGRAEQYF,TRBJ2-7,TRBV5-4,TRBD2,NA
TGTGCCAGCAGCCTGTTTTTGGGACTCATGAACACTGAAGCTTTCTTT,CASSLFLGLMNTEAFF,TRBJ1-1,TRBV5-6,NA,NA
TGTGCCAGCAGTTCCAGCCCAACGGGGCGTACTGAAGCTTTCTTT,CASSSSPTGRTEAFF,TRBJ1-1,TRBV27,NA,NA
TGCAGCGCCGAGTGGGGACATAACTATGGCTACACCTTC,CSAEWGHNYGYTF,TRBJ1-2,TRBV29-1,NA,NA
TGTGCCAGCAGTTTGGGATCTGGAAACACCATATATTTT,CASSLGSGNTIYF,TRBJ1-3,TRBV28,NA,NA
TGCGCCAGCAGCCCAAACTCGGGACAGCCCCAGCATTTT,CASSPNSGQPQHF,TRBJ1-5,TRBV4-1,NA,few
TGTGCCAGCAGCTTACCCGGGACGGACGAGCAGTACTTC,CASSLPGTDEQYF,TRBJ2-7,TRBV7-2,NA,NA
TGTGCCAGCCCCCCCGGTGGGACAGGGGGTAATGAGCAGTTCTTC,CASPPGGTGGNEQFF,TRBJ2-1,TRBV7-9,TRBD1,NA
TGTGCCAGCAGCTTAGAAACAACCAACACCGGGGAGCTGTTTTTT,CASSLETTNTGELFF,TRBJ2-2,TRBV7-3,NA,once
TGTGCCAACAGCTTGGTGCCCACAGATACGCAGTATTTT,CANSLVPTDTQYF,TRBJ2-3,TRBV5-4,NA,NA
TGTGCCAGCTCAGAATCAGGCCAGGGGGATTACTATGGCTACACCTTC,CASSESGQGDYYGYTF,TRBJ1-2,TRBV18,TRBD1,NA
TGTGCCAGCAGCGTAGGACCCCTAGCTCCAGATACGCAGTATTTT,CASSVGPLAPDTQYF,TRBJ2-3,TRBV9,NA,many